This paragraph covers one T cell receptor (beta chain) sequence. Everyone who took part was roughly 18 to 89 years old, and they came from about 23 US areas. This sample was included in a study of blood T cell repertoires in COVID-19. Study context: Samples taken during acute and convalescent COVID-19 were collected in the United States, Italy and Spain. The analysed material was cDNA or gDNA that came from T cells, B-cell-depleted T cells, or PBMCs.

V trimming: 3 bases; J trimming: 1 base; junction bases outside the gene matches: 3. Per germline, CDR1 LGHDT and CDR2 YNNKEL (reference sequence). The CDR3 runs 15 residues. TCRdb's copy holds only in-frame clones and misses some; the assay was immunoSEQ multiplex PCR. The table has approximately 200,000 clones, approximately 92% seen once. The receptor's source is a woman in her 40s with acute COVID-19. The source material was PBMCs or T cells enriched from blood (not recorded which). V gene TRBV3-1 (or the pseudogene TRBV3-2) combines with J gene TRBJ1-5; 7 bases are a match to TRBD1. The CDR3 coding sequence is TGTGCCAGCAGCCAGGGGACAGAGAGCAATCAGCCCCAGCATTTT. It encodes CASSQGTESNQPQHF.